These 29 T cell receptor beta chains were all obtained from the same sample, sequenced in a study of cytotoxic CD8 clonotypes in ibrutinib-treated CLL. Assay: immunoSEQ multiplex PCR; the TCRdb copy retains only in-frame clones and omits some. The sample includes fewer than 150,000 clones, approximately 80% seen only once; the top ten take 3% to 4%. The sequencing used PBMCs, collected after 24 months of ibrutinib treatment. These receptors originate from a human donor with chronic lymphocytic leukemia.

The V gene is TRBV5-1, the J gene TRBJ1-3, with D unresolved. CDR1 and CDR2 (germline): SGHRS, YFSETQ. V dropped 4 bases and J dropped 4 bases, with 18 bases sitting between them. The CDR3 has 16 amino acids. For the CDR3, the DNA is TGCGCCAGCAGCCTGGCTGGCACTCGCCTCGGAAACACCATATATTTT. Residues: CASSLAGTRLGNTIYF.

This chain joins TRBV6-4 and TRBJ2-1; D is undetermined. The germline V gene encodes CDR1 MRHNA and CDR2 SNTAGT. Trimming removed 6 bases from V and 9 bases from J, with 15 bases in between. The CDR3 has 13 residues. In DNA, the CDR3 is TGTGCCAGCAGCCTCCATAGGCGTACTGAGCAGTTCTTC. Translation: CASSLHRRTEQFF.

The chain combines TRBV2 with TRBJ1-1; D is uncertain. This CDR3 region has 13 residues. The germline V gene has CDR1 SNHLY and CDR2 FYNNEI. The V end was cut by 7 bases, the J end by 0 bases, with 9 bases between. CDR3 DNA: TGTGCCAGCACTGATGGATTGAACACTGAAGCTTTCTTT. Translating gives CASTDGLNTEAFF.

V usage is TRBV18 and J usage is TRBJ2-3; D possibly corresponds to TRBD2 (5 bases). The CDR3 is 14 amino acids. V shed 3 bases and J shed 0 bases, with 7 bases lying between them. Germline V lookup: CDR1 KGHSH, CDR2 LQKENI. The CDR3 DNA reads TGTGCCAGCTCACCCCTAGCAAGCACAGATACGCAGTATTTT. It codes for CASSPLASTDTQYF. The entire variable domain, with the rest obtained from reference TRBV18 and TRBJ2-3, is as follows: NAGVMQNPRHLVRRRGQEARLRCSPMKGHSHVYWYRQLPEEGLKFMVYLQKENIIDESGMPKERFSAEFPKEGPSILRIQQVVRGDSAAYFCASSPLASTDTQYFGPGTRLTVL.

The rearrangement links TRBV6-5 to TRBJ1-6; possibly TRBD1 for D (5 bases). V gave up 5 bases and J gave up 4 bases, with 6 bases separating them. The CDR3 sequence is 13 residues long. CDR1 is MNHEY, CDR2 SVGAGI, per germline. The CDR3 DNA sequence: TGTGCCAGCAGTGGGGGTTATAATTCACCCCTCCACTTT. It yields the protein CASSGGYNSPLHF.

The sample holds a few counts of this clone. V is TRBV30 and J is TRBJ1-6; 7 bases line up with TRBD1. The CDR3 runs to 14 residues. Looked up from germline, CDR1 is GTSNPN and CDR2 is SVGIG (reference sequence). Trimming removed 2 bases from V and 9 bases from J; junction bases left unmatched: 7. CDR3 protein: CAWSQDREFSPLHF. CDR3 bases: TGTGCCTGGAGTCAAGACAGGGAGTTTTCACCCCTCCACTTT.

V is TRBV5-8 and J is TRBJ1-2; 7 bases align to TRBD1. This CDR3 has 17 amino acids. After removal of 4 bases from V and 4 bases from J, the junction contained 16 bases not matched to a gene. The V gene's germline CDR1 is SGHTS and CDR2 YDEGEE. Written as DNA, the CDR3 is TGTGCCAGCAGCCACCTCATCCGAACGACAGGGAGCTATGGCTACACCTTC. This codes for CASSHLIRTTGSYGYTF. The full variable domain, rest sourced from reference TRBV5-8 and TRBJ1-2, is EAGVTQSPTHLIKTRGQQATLRCSPISGHTSVYWYQQALGLGLQFLLWYDEGEERNRGNFPPRFSGRQFPNYSSELNVNALELEDSALYLCASSHLIRTTGSYGYTFGSGTRLTVV.

V usage is TRBV18 and J usage is TRBJ1-3; maybe TRBD1 (5 bases). This CDR3 has 16 residues. V was trimmed by 3 bases and J by 0 bases, leaving 12 bases between them. The germline V gene encodes CDR1 KGHSH and CDR2 LQKENI. CDR3 DNA sequence: TGTGCCAGCTCACCCCCGGGACTGCCCTCTGGAAACACCATATATTTT. Protein sequence: CASSPPGLPSGNTIYF.

This clone has just one count. The genes are TRBV6-5 and TRBJ1-1, with 7 nucleotides matching TRBD1. CDR1 and CDR2 (germline): MNHEY, SVGAGI. CDR3 length equals 15 residues. Losses at the gene ends were 0 bases for V and 8 bases for J; bases not matched to a gene: 9. The CDR3 DNA reads as TGTGCCAGCAGTTACTCGGTCATGGGGGACAGCGAAGCTTTCTTT. As protein: CASSYSVMGDSEAFF.

The chain joins TRBV5-1 to TRBJ2-1, with D tentatively TRBD1 (5 bases). CDR1 and CDR2 (germline): SGHRS, YFSETQ. The CDR3 consists of 14 residues. Trimming removed 0 bases at V and 13 bases at J, with 17 bases between. In DNA form, the CDR3 reads TGCGCCAGCAGCTTGGGACAGAGTATACCGTTACAGTTCTTC. This sequence encodes CASSLGQSIPLQFF. Supplemented by reference TRBV5-1 and TRBJ2-1, the full variable domain reads KAGVTQTPRYLIKTRGQQVTLSCSPISGHRSVSWYQQTPGQGLQFLFEYFSETQRNKGNFPGRFSGRQFSNSRSEMNVSTLELGDSALYLCASSLGQSIPLQFFGPGTRLTVL.

The rearrangement joins TRBV27 to TRBJ2-7; D perhaps matches TRBD1 (5 bases). Per the germline V gene, CDR1 is MNHEY and CDR2 is SMNVEV (reference sequence). This CDR3 has 13 amino acids. Trimming removed 3 bases from V and 2 bases from J, with 8 bases in between. The CDR3, as DNA: TGTGCCAGCAGTTTTGACAGAACCTACGAGCAGTACTTC. Translating it yields CASSFDRTYEQYF.

This chain connects TRBV5-5 to TRBJ1-5; D may be TRBD1 (5 bases). CDR1 SGHKS and CDR2 YYEKEE come from the germline V gene (reference sequence). Trimming stripped 0 bases from V and 0 bases from J, with 16 bases between. There are 18 residues in the CDR3. The CDR3 nucleotides read TGTGCCAGCAGCTTGGATGCGTGGGGGATCGATAGCAATCAGCCCCAGCATTTT. It translates to CASSLDAWGIDSNQPQHF.

The rearrangement joins TRBV19 to TRBJ1-3; 10 bases map to TRBD1. V trimming: 6 bases; J trimming: 1 base; junction bases outside the gene matches: 0. Germline CDR1 reads LNHDA; CDR2 reads SQIVND (reference sequence). The CDR3 spans 14 residues. In DNA, the CDR3 is TGTGCCAGTAGGGACAGGGGGTCTGGAAACACCATATATTTT. Residues: CASRDRGSGNTIYF.

Only a few counts were recorded for this clone. CDR3 coding DNA: TGCGCCAGCAGCCCTCAACAGGGGACCAACTATGGCTACACCTTC. This translates into CASSPQQGTNYGYTF. V usage is TRBV4-3 and J usage is TRBJ1-2, with 7 bases that match TRBD1. The CDR3 spans 15 residues. The germline V gene has CDR1 LGHNA and CDR2 YSLEER. Trimming removed 4 bases from V and 2 bases from J; junction bases left unmatched: 7.

The genes are TRBV5-1 and TRBJ1-1, with TRBD1 matching over 10 bases. The CDR3 covers 15 residues. Germline CDR1 and CDR2: SGHRS and YFSETQ. V was pared by 4 bases and J by 4 bases, with 7 bases of the junction left unmatched. The CDR3 region is CASSQGQGGGTEAFF. Written as DNA, the CDR3 is TGCGCCAGCAGCCAAGGACAGGGGGGCGGCACTGAAGCTTTCTTT.

The genes are TRBV7-2 and TRBJ2-5; TRBD1 is a possible D gene (6 bases). Trimming removed 1 base at V and 4 bases at J, with 10 bases between. The germline CDR1 and CDR2 sequences are SGHTA and FQGNSA. This CDR3 is 14 amino acids long. The CDR3 nucleotides read TGTGCCAGCAGCTTAGGGCAGGGGATAGAGACCCAGTACTTC. It yields the protein CASSLGQGIETQYF. Together with reference TRBV7-2 and TRBJ2-5, the CDR3 gives the full variable domain: GAGVSQSPSNKVTEKGKDVELRCDPISGHTALYWYRQSLGQGLEFLIYFQGNSAPDKSGLPSDRFSAERTGGSVSTLTIQRTQQEDSAVYLCASSLGQGIETQYFGPGTRLLVL.

This rearrangement joins TRBV30 to TRBJ2-5; 9 bases fit TRBD2. Germline V gives CDR1 GTSNPN, CDR2 SVGIG (reference sequence). The CDR3 consists of 15 residues. V lost 4 bases to trimming and J lost 5 bases; unmatched junction nucleotides: 11. This CDR3 reads CAWNLAGFPGETQYF. For the CDR3, the DNA is TGTGCCTGGAACCTAGCGGGATTCCCGGGGGAGACCCAGTACTTC.

This clone was observed a handful of times. V is TRBV6-6 and J is TRBJ1-6; 9 bases match TRBD1. The germline CDR1 and CDR2 sequences are MNHNY and SVGAGI (reference sequence). This CDR3 region has 14 residues. The junction had 11 bases not matched to a gene; V was cut back by 6 bases and J by 14 bases. The DNA of the CDR3 is TGTGCCAGCAGAACCGGACAGGGGCCTTCGGCCCTCCACTTT. Residues: CASRTGQGPSALHF.

The chain joins TRBV14 to TRBJ2-5, with D perhaps given as TRBD1 or TRBD2 (5 bases each). This CDR3 is built from 14 residues. CDR1 and CDR2 from the germline V gene are SGHDN and FVKESK. The V gene lost 4 bases and the J gene lost 5 bases, with 14 bases spanning the gap. CDR3 amino acids: CASSRRGGLETQYF. CDR3 sequence (DNA): TGTGCCAGCAGCCGTCGGGGCGGTCTGGAGACCCAGTACTTC.

The chain recombines TRBV6-5 with TRBJ1-1; D not resolved. Germline V gene sequence: CDR1 MNHEY, CDR2 SVGAGI. This CDR3 has 12 amino acids. V lost 2 bases, J lost 8 bases, and 9 bases lay in between. The CDR3, as DNA: TGTGCCAGCAGTTACGCCGGGATCGAAGCTTTCTTT. Amino acids: CASSYAGIEAFF.

This chain links TRBV7-2 with TRBJ1-2; 7 bases align to TRBD1. V shed 4 bases, J shed 1 base, and the junction held 12 bases outside the gene matches. The CDR3 sequence is 17 residues long. CDR1 and CDR2 from the germline V gene are SGHTA and FQGNSA. For the CDR3, the DNA is TGTGCCAGCAGCTCGGCAATGGGGACAGCTAATAACTATGGCTACACCTTC. Protein: CASSSAMGTANNYGYTF.

The V call is TRBV6-4, the J call TRBJ2-2, with 8 bases identical to TRBD1. The CDR3 contains 14 residues. The V segment lost 6 bases and the J segment 2 bases; nucleotides outside the gene matches: 2. CDR1 MRHNA and CDR2 SNTAGT come from the germline V gene. Here the CDR3 reads CASSRGLNTGELFF. As DNA, the CDR3 is TGTGCCAGCAGCAGGGGGCTTAACACCGGGGAGCTGTTTTTT.

J is TRBJ1-2 and V is TRBV7-9, with D possibly being TRBD1 (6 bases). The CDR3 is 14 residues long. Trimming shortened V by 7 bases and J by 5 bases, and 17 bases separated the two germline ends. In germline, CDR1 is SEHNR, CDR2 FQNEAQ (reference sequence). CDR3: CASTRRQEQYGYTF. In nucleotides, the CDR3 is TGTGCCAGCACCAGAAGACAGGAGCAATATGGCTACACCTTC. Full variable domain (rest looked up from reference TRBV7-9 and TRBJ1-2): DTGVSQNPRHKITKRGQNVTFRCDPISEHNRLYWYRQTLGQGPEFLTYFQNEAQLEKSRLLSDRFSAERPKGSFSTLEIQRTEQGDSAMYLCASTRRQEQYGYTFGSGTRLTVV.

V usage is TRBV9 and J usage is TRBJ2-2; no firm D call. The CDR3 consists of 15 residues. The V gene lost 4 bases and the J gene lost 0 bases, with 10 bases spanning the gap. Per the germline V gene, CDR1 is SGDLS and CDR2 is YYNGEE. CDR3 in amino acids: CASSQNTPNTGELFF. In DNA form, the CDR3 reads TGTGCCAGCAGCCAAAACACTCCGAACACCGGGGAGCTGTTTTTT.

The chain combines TRBV5-4 with TRBJ1-6, with D tentatively TRBD1 (6 bases). Trimming stripped 3 bases from V and 7 bases from J, with 17 bases between. This CDR3 contains 16 residues. The germline CDR1 and CDR2 sequences are SGHNT and YYREEE (reference sequence). CDR3: CASSSSLWTVNSPLHF. CDR3 bases: TGTGCCAGCAGCTCAAGTCTTTGGACAGTAAATTCACCCCTCCACTTT.

The rearrangement uses TRBV7-7 and TRBJ2-1; TRBD2 agrees at 7 bases. The CDR3 sequence is 14 residues long. CDR1 SSHAT and CDR2 FNYEAQ come from the germline V gene (reference sequence). With V trimmed by 1 base and J by 6 bases, 3 bases remained unmatched. The CDR3 DNA is TGTGCCAGCAGCTTAGAACTAGCGATCAATGAGCAGTTCTTC. Translating it yields CASSLELAINEQFF.

The sample holds one count of this clone. CDR3 residues: CASSLALGFTIYF. CDR3 coding DNA: TGTGCCAGCAGCTTGGCTCTGGGGTTCACCATATATTTT. The chain links TRBV5-5 to TRBJ1-3; no clear D gene. CDR1 is SGHKS, CDR2 YYEKEE, per germline (reference sequence). V gave up 0 bases and J gave up 9 bases, with 10 bases separating them. This CDR3 is built from 13 residues.

V gene TRBV12-5 combines with J gene TRBJ1-3; unclear D gene. V was trimmed by 6 bases and J by 3 bases, leaving 9 bases between them. Germline V gene sequence: CDR1 LGHNT, CDR2 FRNRAP. CDR3 length equals 13 residues. The CDR3 DNA reads TGTGCTAGTGGCCCCGCTATTGGAAACACCATATATTTT. Translated, it gives CASGPAIGNTIYF.

The chain uses TRBV4-3 and TRBJ1-1; no clear D gene. Germline loops: CDR1 LGHNA, CDR2 YSLEER. CDR3 length: 14 residues. The germline V and J ends were trimmed by 1 base and 2 bases, with 8 bases remaining between them. DNA of the CDR3: TGCGCCAGCAGCCAAGGTTTGAAAAACACTGAAGCTTTCTTT. It encodes CASSQGLKNTEAFF.